This T cell receptor (beta chain) was identified in a study of T cell repertoires in cytomegalovirus infection. Whole-study context: From public TCR beta signatures came an indication of both CMV infection and matching HLA type.

CDR1 is MNHEY and CDR2 is SVGEGT in the germline V gene. With 5 bases clipped from V and 3 bases from J, the junction kept 4 bases outside the gene matches. The CDR3 contains 14 residues. MiXCR, run by TCRdb on the reads, gives a single entry per CDR3 protein. The table has about 310,000 distinct CDR3 sequences, around a sixth seen once. Study-wide findings and caveats: HLA-C-restricted, CMV-specific TCR beta clonotypes were dominant ex vivo.

Worth noting for this clonotype: The antigen is not known.

This TCR was recovered from a human donor in good health (CMV status not recorded). Some clones in this sample may be carry-over from other donors' samples. The chain joins TRBV6-2 or TRBV6-3 to TRBJ1-5, with 7 bases matching TRBD1. What was sequenced was PBMCs. The CDR3 DNA sequence: TGTGCCAGCAGTCACAGGGGACACAATCAGCCCCAGCATTTT. This sequence encodes CASSHRGHNQPQHF.